This TCR beta chain appears in the sequencing data of a study of CD8 T cells in Susac syndrome. About the study: Patients with Susac syndrome, at blood draw, were therapy-naive, on corticosteroids, or on intravenous immunoglobulin alone. Study-level findings and limits: The number of individuals included in the study's TCR sequencing and HLA analysis was acknowledged as relatively small.

Sequencing of TCR beta, carried out with a high-throughput approach, was applied to CD8+ and CD4+ T cells from the blood. An input of about 0.5 to 1 ug of RNA was subjected to reverse transcription using random hexamers. immunoSEQ multiplex PCR amplified TCR beta CDR3 across 54 Vbeta, 13 Jbeta. Each CDR3 protein gets one entry after TCRdb re-called the immunoSEQ multiplex PCR reads with MiXCR. The sample lists about 24,000 distinct CDR3 sequences, just over 90% occurring once. V lost 5 bases and J lost 3, with 17 bases in between. The CDR3 loop spans 16 amino acids. CDR1 is MDHEN and CDR2 is SYDVKM in the germline V gene. Note on this clonotype: Its specificity is not known.

This rearrangement joins TRBV28 to TRBJ1-5; D may be TRBD1 (5 bases). Sample: CD8+ T cells from PBMCs. The TCR was taken from a human donor with Susac syndrome. The CDR3 spells CASSIPSGGNNQPQHF. In DNA, the CDR3 is TGTGCCAGCAGTATCCCGAGTGGGGGGAACAATCAGCCCCAGCATTTT.